Following are 17 T cell receptor beta chains from one sample sequenced in a study of blood T cell repertoires in COVID-19. Method: immunoSEQ multiplex PCR; TCRdb's copy keeps in-frame clones and lacks some. The sample has under 250,000 clones; about nine tenths are singletons. The specimen sequenced was peripheral blood. The receptors shown here come from a woman aged 55-70 years who had recovered from COVID-19.

This chain uses TRBV7-2 with TRBJ1-1; D possibly corresponds to TRBD1 (6 bases). Germline V gene lookup returns CDR1 SGHTA and CDR2 FQGNSA. This CDR3 spans 16 amino acids. Trimming left V 1 base short and J 3 bases short, with 15 bases between. CDR3 region: CASSLGLWGPDTEAFF. The CDR3 DNA sequence: TGTGCCAGCAGCTTAGGTCTCTGGGGGCCGGACACTGAAGCTTTCTTT.

This clone was seen once. The CDR3 DNA is TGTGCCAGCAGCAGGGGGGCAGGGGACTATGGCTACACCTTC. Protein sequence: CASSRGAGDYGYTF. The chain combines TRBV6-5 with TRBJ1-2, with 7 bases aligning to TRBD1. After removal of 6 bases from V and 3 bases from J, the junction contained 7 bases not matched to a gene. The CDR3 contains 14 residues. Germline V gene lookup returns CDR1 MNHEY and CDR2 SVGAGI.

Worth noting for this clone: Other DNA sequences in this specimen translate into the identical CDR3. This chain uses TRBV7-2 with TRBJ2-7; D uncertain. The V and J ends lost 1 base and 4 bases respectively, with 5 bases between them. The CDR3 is 12 residues long. The germline gives CDR1 SGHTA, CDR2 FQGNSA. CDR3 sequence: CASSLVTYEQYF. The CDR3, as DNA: TGTGCCAGCAGCTTAGTAACTTACGAGCAGTACTTC.

This sequence joins TRBV11-1 and TRBJ2-1; perhaps TRBD1 as D (6 bases). This CDR3 is 15 amino acids long. V was shortened by 4 bases and J by 4 bases, with 14 bases between the two germline ends. CDR1 is SGHAT and CDR2 is FQDESV in the germline V gene (reference sequence). The CDR3 nucleotides read TGTGCCAGCAGCTCCAGACAGGAAGTTTACAATGAGCAGTTCTTC. This translates into CASSSRQEVYNEQFF.

This chain uses TRBV4-2 with TRBJ1-1; D is perhaps TRBD1 (5 bases). The CDR3 is made up of 15 amino acids. V lost 5 bases, J lost 3 bases, and 16 bases lay in between. Germline-derived CDR1 and CDR2 are LGHNA and YNFKEQ. CDR3 amino acids: CASSTEGWGDTEAFF. In DNA form, the CDR3 reads TGTGCCAGCAGCACGGAGGGTTGGGGGGACACTGAAGCTTTCTTT.

The V gene is TRBV27, the J gene TRBJ2-7, with D tentatively TRBD1 (5 bases). The germline V and J ends were trimmed by 9 bases and 2 bases, with 11 bases remaining between them. Per the germline V gene, CDR1 is MNHEY and CDR2 is SMNVEV (reference sequence). This CDR3 has 12 residues. This CDR3 is CAREDRAYEQYF. CDR3 DNA: TGTGCCAGAGAAGACAGAGCCTACGAGCAGTACTTC.

The rearrangement links TRBV27 to TRBJ2-2; D remains ambiguous. V shed 3 bases and J shed 6 bases, with 8 bases lying between them. In germline, CDR1 is MNHEY, CDR2 SMNVEV (reference sequence). CDR3 length equals 13 residues. CDR3 DNA sequence: TGTGCCAGCAGTTTCTCGGTGGCCGGGGAGCTGTTTTTT. Amino acid sequence: CASSFSVAGELFF.

Only one count was recorded for this clone. Here the CDR3 reads CASATGLVETQYF. CDR3 DNA sequence: TGTGCCAGTGCAACAGGGCTTGTAGAGACCCAGTACTTC. This chain uses TRBV27 with TRBJ2-5; perhaps TRBD1 as D (6 bases). The CDR3 extends over 13 amino acids. Germline V gives CDR1 MNHEY, CDR2 SMNVEV (reference sequence). The germline V and J ends were trimmed by 9 bases and 4 bases, with 15 bases remaining between them.

The chain links TRBV5-1 to TRBJ1-3; TRBD1 is a possible D gene (5 bases). Trimming shortened V by 3 bases and J by 3 bases, and 19 bases separated the two germline ends. Germline V CDR1 and CDR2: SGHRS, YFSETQ. The CDR3 sequence is 17 residues long. The CDR3 loop is CASSSLGGQGGGNTIYF. In DNA, the CDR3 is TGCGCCAGCAGCTCGCTAGGTGGGCAGGGTGGTGGAAACACCATATATTTT.

The V and J genes are TRBV29-1 and TRBJ2-3; 14 bases are shared with TRBD2. The V gene's germline CDR1 is SQVTM and CDR2 ANQGSEA. With 4 bases clipped from V and 5 bases from J, the junction kept 5 bases outside the gene matches. The CDR3 contains 15 residues. CDR3 sequence: CSVAWTSGGIDTQYF. The CDR3 nucleotides read TGCAGCGTTGCATGGACTAGCGGGGGGATAGATACGCAGTATTTT.

This chain joins TRBV27 and TRBJ2-2, with D possibly matching TRBD1 (6 bases). V was clipped by 5 bases and J by 7 bases, with 17 bases between them. The CDR3 is 15 amino acids. CDR1 and CDR2 from the germline V gene are MNHEY and SMNVEV (reference sequence). In nucleotides, the CDR3 is TGTGCCAGCAGTCCCTTCACAGGGCCCCACGGGGAGCTGTTTTTT. Its translation: CASSPFTGPHGELFF.

The gene calls are TRBV29-1 and TRBJ1-4; TRBD1 agrees at 9 bases. Germline CDR1 reads SQVTM; CDR2 reads ANQGSEA. CDR3 length: 13 amino acids. V lost 6 bases, J lost 6 bases, and 5 bases stayed unmatched. CDR3 bases: TGCAGCGTCCTCCGGACAGGGGATGAAAAACTGTTTTTT. Protein product: CSVLRTGDEKLFF.

This chain joins TRBV18 and TRBJ2-3; unclear D gene. Per the germline V gene, CDR1 is KGHSH and CDR2 is LQKENI. V lost 6 bases and J 1 base, leaving 11 bases between the germline ends. This CDR3 has 14 amino acids. The CDR3 protein is CASSPISGTDTQYF. In nucleotides, the CDR3 is TGTGCCAGCTCCCCTATATCCGGCACAGATACGCAGTATTTT.

The table lists this clone with a few counts. V usage is TRBV24-1 and J usage is TRBJ1-1; D unresolved. Trimming left V 5 bases short and J 3 bases short, with 12 bases between. Germline CDR1 reads KGHDR; CDR2 reads SFDVKD. The CDR3 is made up of 14 amino acids. CDR3 loop: CATSASLGDTEAFF. CDR3 coding DNA: TGTGCCACCAGTGCCTCACTCGGGGACACTGAAGCTTTCTTT.

In regard to this clone: Other DNA sequences in this specimen translate into the identical CDR3. The genes are TRBV7-3 and TRBJ2-2, with D possibly matching TRBD1 (5 bases). Trimming shortened V by 1 base and J by 1 base, and 7 bases separated the two germline ends. The germline gives CDR1 SGHTA, CDR2 FQGTGA. CDR3 size: 15 residues. The CDR3 loop reads CASSLMGRNTGELFF. DNA for the CDR3: TGTGCCAGCAGCTTAATGGGGCGGAACACCGGGGAGCTGTTTTTT.

This clone has only a few counts. The V and J genes are TRBV27 and TRBJ1-4; 9 bases match TRBD1. Trimming took 5 bases from V and 3 from J; bases not matched to a gene: 10. Germline assignment: CDR1 MNHEY and CDR2 SMNVEV (reference sequence). This CDR3 contains 17 residues. CDR3 region: CASSPGTGIQANEKLFF. The CDR3, as DNA: TGTGCCAGCAGTCCAGGGACAGGGATTCAAGCTAATGAAAAACTGTTTTTT.

The chain is built from TRBV10-3 and TRBJ1-1; a possible D gene is TRBD1 (5 bases). Germline assignment: CDR1 ENHRY and CDR2 SYGVKD. The ends were cut back, 8 bases at V and 3 bases at J, with 13 bases in the middle. There are 13 residues in the CDR3. The DNA for the CDR3 is TGTGCCATCGACAAGGAGGGGCACACTGAAGCTTTCTTT. Residues: CAIDKEGHTEAFF.